This T cell receptor (beta chain) is from a study of blood T cell repertoires in COVID-19. In the study overall: Samples taken during acute and convalescent COVID-19 were collected in the United States, Italy and Spain. Sources were T cells, B-cell-depleted T cells, or PBMCs; the material itself was cDNA or gDNA.

TCRdb's copy holds only in-frame clones and misses some; the assay was immunoSEQ multiplex PCR. This table holds approximately 230,000 clones, around 88% found once. CDR1 and CDR2 from the germline V gene are SQVTM and ANQGSEA. The CDR3 has 12 amino acids. The ends were cut back, 3 bases at V and 5 bases at J, with 10 bases in the middle. It was during active infection that Seattle patients were enrolled and then longitudinally followed. The sample was peripheral blood. The receptor was derived from a woman between 25 and 40 years old with COVID-19, enrolled during active disease. The chain uses TRBV29-1 and TRBJ1-2; D unclear. The DNA of the CDR3 is TGCAGCGTTGATGTGTTCGGGTATGGCTACACCTTC. The encoded protein is CSVDVFGYGYTF.